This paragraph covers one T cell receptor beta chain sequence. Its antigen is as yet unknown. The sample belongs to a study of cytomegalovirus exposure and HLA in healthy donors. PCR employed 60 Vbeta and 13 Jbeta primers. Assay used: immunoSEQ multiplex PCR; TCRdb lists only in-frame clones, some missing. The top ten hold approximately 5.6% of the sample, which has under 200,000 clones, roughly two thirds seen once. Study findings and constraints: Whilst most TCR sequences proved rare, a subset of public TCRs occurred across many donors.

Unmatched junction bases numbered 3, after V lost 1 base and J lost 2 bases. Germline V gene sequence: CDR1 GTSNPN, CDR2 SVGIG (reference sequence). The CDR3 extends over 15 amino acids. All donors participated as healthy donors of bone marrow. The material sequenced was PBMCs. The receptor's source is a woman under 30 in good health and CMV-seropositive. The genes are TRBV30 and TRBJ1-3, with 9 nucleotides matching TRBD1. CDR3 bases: TGTGCCTGGAGTGAGGACAGGGGCGCTGGAAACACCATATATTTT. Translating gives CAWSEDRGAGNTIYF. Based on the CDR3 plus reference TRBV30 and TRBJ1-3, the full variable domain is SQTIHQWPATLVQPVGSPLSLECTVEGTSNPNLYWYRQAAGRGLQLLFYSVGIGQISSEVPQNLSASRPQDRQFILSSKKLLLSDSGFYLCAWSEDRGAGNTIYFGEGSWLTVV.